The clone carrying this T cell receptor (beta chain) appeared many times. This specimen belongs to a study of T-cell reconstitution after alpha-beta-depleted transplantation in children. V was trimmed by 0 bases and J by 7 bases, leaving 7 bases between them. This CDR3 region has 11 residues. In germline, CDR1 is DFQATT, CDR2 SNEGSKA (reference sequence). During its preparation, the TCRbeta library received unique molecular identifiers. TCRdb recomputed calls from the PCR reads with MiXCR, one row per CDR3 protein. The top ten clones hold approximately 5% of a sample with approximately 250,000 distinct CDR3 sequences, around 9.7% of them seen once.

The sequence derives from a human donor who donated a stem cell graft to a child with SCID. The specimen comprised PBMCs from the stem cell graft donor, sampled from the stem cell graft. J is TRBJ2-7 and V is TRBV20-1, with D uncertain. The CDR3 loop is CSARDQKEQYF. The CDR3 bases are TGCAGTGCTAGAGATCAGAAAGAGCAGTACTTC.